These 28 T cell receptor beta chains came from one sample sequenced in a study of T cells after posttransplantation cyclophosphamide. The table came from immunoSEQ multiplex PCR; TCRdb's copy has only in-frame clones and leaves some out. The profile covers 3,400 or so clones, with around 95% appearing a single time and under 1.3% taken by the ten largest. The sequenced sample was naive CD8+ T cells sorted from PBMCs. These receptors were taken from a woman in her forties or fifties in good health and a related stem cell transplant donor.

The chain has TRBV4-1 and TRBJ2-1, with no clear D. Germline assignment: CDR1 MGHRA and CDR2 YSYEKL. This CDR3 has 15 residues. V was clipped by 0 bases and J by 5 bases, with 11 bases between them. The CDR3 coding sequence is TGCGCCAGCAGCCAAGATCCAACAGTCAACAATGAGCAGTTCTTC. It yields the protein CASSQDPTVNNEQFF.

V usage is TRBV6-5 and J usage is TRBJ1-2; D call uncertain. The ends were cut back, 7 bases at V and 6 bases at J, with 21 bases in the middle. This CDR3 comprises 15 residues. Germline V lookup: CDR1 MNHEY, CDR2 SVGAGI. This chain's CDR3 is CASTPLPFSVDGYTF. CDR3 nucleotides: TGTGCCAGCACGCCCCTCCCATTTTCGGTGGATGGCTACACCTTC.

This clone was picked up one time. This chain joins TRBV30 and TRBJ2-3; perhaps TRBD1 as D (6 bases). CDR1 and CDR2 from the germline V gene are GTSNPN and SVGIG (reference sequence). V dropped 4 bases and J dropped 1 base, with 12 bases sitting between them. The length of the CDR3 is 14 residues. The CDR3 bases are TGTGCCTGGAAACAGGGATTCGGCACAGATACGCAGTATTTT. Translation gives CAWKQGFGTDTQYF.

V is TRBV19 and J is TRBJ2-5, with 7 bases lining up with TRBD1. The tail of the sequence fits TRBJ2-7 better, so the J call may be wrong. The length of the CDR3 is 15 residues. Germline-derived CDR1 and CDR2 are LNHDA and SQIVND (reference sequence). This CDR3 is CASSIPGDRPYEQYF. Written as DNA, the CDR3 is TGTGCCAGTAGTATCCCCGGGGACAGACCCTACGAGCAGTACTTC.

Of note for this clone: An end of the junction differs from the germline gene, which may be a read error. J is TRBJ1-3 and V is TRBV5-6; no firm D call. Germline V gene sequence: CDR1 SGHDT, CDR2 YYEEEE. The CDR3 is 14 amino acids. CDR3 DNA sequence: TGTGTCAGCAGCTTCGGGAGCTCTGGAAACACCGTATATTTT. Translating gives CVSSFGSSGNTVYF.

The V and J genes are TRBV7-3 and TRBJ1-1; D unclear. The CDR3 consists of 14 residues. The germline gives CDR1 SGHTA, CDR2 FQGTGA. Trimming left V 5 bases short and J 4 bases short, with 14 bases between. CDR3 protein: CASSPTVTATEAFF. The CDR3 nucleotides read TGTGCCAGCAGCCCAACGGTCACAGCCACTGAAGCTTTCTTT.

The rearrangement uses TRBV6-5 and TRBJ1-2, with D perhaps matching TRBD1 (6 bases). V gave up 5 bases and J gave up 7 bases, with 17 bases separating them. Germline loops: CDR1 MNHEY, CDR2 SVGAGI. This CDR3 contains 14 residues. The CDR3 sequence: CASSATGPSGGYTF. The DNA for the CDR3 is TGTGCCAGCAGTGCCACAGGGCCGTCGGGTGGCTACACCTTC.

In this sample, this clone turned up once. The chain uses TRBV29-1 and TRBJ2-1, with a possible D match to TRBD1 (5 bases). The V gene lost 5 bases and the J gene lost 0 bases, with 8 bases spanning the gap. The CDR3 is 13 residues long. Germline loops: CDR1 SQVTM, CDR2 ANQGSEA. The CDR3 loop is CSVKGLSYNEQFF. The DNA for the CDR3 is TGCAGCGTTAAGGGGCTCTCCTACAATGAGCAGTTCTTC.

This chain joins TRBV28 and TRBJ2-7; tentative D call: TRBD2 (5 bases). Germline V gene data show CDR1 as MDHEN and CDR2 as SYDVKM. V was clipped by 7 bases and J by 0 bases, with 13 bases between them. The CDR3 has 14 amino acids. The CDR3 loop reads CASTLLRGSYEQYF. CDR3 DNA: TGTGCCAGCACCCTACTCCGGGGCTCCTACGAGCAGTACTTC. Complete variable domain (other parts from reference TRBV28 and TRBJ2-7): DVKVTQSSRYLVKRTGEKVFLECVQDMDHENMFWYRQDPGLGLRLIYFSYDVKMKEKGDIPEGYSVSREKKERFSLILESASTNQTSMYLCASTLLRGSYEQYFGPGTRLTVT.

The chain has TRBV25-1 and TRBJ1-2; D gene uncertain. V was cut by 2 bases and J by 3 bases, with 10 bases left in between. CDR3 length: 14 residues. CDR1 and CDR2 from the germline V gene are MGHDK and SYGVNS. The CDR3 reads CASSEGEDYYGYTF. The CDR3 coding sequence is TGTGCCAGCAGTGAAGGTGAGGACTACTATGGCTACACCTTC.

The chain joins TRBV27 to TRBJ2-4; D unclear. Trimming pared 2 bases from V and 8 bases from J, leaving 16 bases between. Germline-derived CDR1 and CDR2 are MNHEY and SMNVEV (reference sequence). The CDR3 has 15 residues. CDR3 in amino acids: CASSLSTAPEDIQYF. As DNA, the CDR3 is TGTGCCAGCAGTTTAAGTACGGCCCCAGAGGACATTCAGTACTTC.

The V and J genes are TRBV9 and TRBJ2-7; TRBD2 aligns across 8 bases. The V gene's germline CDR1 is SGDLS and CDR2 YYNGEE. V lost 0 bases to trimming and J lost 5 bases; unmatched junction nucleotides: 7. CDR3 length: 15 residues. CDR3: CASSVEGSGAHEQYF. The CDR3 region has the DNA TGTGCCAGCAGCGTAGAGGGTAGCGGGGCCCACGAGCAGTACTTC.

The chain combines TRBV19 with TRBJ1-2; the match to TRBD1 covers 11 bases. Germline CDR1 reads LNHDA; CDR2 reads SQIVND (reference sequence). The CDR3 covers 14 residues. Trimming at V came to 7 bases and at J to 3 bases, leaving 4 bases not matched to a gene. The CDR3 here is CASTGQGVDYGYTF. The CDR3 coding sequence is TGTGCCAGTACGGGACAGGGGGTTGACTATGGCTACACCTTC.

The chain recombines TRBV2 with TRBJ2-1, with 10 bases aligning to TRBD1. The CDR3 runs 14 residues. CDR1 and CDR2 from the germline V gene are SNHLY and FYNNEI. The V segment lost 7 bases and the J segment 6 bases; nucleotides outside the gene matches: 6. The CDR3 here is CASTYRDRGNEQFF. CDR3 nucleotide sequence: TGTGCCAGCACCTACCGGGACAGGGGCAATGAGCAGTTCTTC.

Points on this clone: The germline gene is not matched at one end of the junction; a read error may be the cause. CDR3 loop: CASSLDGVGGVF. The CDR3 region has the DNA TGTGCCAGCAGCTTGGACGGGGTAGGAGGCGTTTTT. The chain is built from TRBV7-9 and TRBJ1-5; no clear D. The CDR3 spans 12 residues. From germline, CDR1 is SEHNR and CDR2 FQNEAQ (reference sequence).

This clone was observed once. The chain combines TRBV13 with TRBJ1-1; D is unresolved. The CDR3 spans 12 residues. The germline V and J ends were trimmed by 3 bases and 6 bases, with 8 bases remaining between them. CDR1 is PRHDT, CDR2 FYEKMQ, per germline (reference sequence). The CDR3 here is CASSLTTPEAFF. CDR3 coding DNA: TGTGCCAGCAGCTTGACAACCCCTGAAGCTTTCTTT.

This chain's CDR3 is CASSFWTAYTGELFF. The CDR3 DNA reads as TGTGCCAGCAGTTTTTGGACAGCGTACACCGGGGAGCTGTTTTTT. V usage is TRBV27 and J usage is TRBJ2-2; D is perhaps TRBD1 (6 bases). CDR1 is MNHEY and CDR2 is SMNVEV in the germline V gene (reference sequence). Trimming shortened V by 3 bases and J by 3 bases, and 11 bases separated the two germline ends. This CDR3 contains 15 residues.

The CDR3 bases are TGTGCCAGCAGTTCTGTTTTTAGCGAGTACCAAGAGACCCAGTACTTC. Its protein is CASSSVFSEYQETQYF. The rearrangement links TRBV28 to TRBJ2-5; tentative D call: TRBD2 (5 bases). The CDR3 contains 16 residues. The V gene's germline CDR1 is MDHEN and CDR2 SYDVKM. The V gene lost 4 bases and the J gene lost 0 bases, with 15 bases spanning the gap.

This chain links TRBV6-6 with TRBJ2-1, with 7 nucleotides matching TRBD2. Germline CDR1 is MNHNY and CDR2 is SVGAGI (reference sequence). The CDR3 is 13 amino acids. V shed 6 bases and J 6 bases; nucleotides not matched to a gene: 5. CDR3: CASSWEGPNEQFF. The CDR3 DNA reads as TGTGCCAGCAGCTGGGAGGGCCCCAATGAGCAGTTCTTC.

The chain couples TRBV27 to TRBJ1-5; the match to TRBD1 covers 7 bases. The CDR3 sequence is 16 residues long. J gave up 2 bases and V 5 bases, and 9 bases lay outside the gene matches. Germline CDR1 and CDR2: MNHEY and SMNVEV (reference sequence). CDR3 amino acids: CASSTLRGRGNQPQHF. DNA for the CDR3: TGTGCCAGCAGTACCTTAAGGGGGCGAGGCAATCAGCCCCAGCATTTT.

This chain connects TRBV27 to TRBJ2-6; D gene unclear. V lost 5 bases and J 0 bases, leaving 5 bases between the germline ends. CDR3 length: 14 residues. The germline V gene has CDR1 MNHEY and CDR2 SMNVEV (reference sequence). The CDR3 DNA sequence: TGTGCCAGCAGTCTCCTCTCTGGGGCCAACGTCCTGACTTTC. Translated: CASSLLSGANVLTF. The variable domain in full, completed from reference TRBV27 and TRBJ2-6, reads EAQVTQNPRYLITVTGKKLTVTCSQNMNHEYMSWYRQDPGLGLRQIYYSMNVEVTDKGDVPEGYKVSRKEKRNFPLILESPSPNQTSLYFCASSLLSGANVLTFGAGSRLTVL.

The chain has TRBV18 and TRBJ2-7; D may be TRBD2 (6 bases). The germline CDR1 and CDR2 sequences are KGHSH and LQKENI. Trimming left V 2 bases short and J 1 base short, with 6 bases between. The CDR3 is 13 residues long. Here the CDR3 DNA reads TGTGCCAGCTCACCAGGGGGGTCCTACGAGCAGTACTTC. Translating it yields CASSPGGSYEQYF.

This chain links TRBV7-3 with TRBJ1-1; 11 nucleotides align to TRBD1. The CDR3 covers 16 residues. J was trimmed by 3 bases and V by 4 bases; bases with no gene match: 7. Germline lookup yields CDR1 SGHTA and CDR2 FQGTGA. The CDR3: CASSSDRGRGYTEAFF. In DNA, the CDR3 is TGTGCCAGCAGCTCGGACAGGGGGCGCGGGTACACTGAAGCTTTCTTT.

The CDR3 is CASSLGGAFNQPQHF. The CDR3, as DNA: TGTGCCAGCAGCTTAGGAGGGGCTTTCAATCAGCCCCAGCATTTT. V usage is TRBV13 and J usage is TRBJ1-5; the D gene is possibly TRBD1 (5 bases). This CDR3 is built from 15 residues. V lost 0 bases, J lost 3 bases, and 9 bases lay in between. Germline assignment: CDR1 PRHDT and CDR2 FYEKMQ (reference sequence).

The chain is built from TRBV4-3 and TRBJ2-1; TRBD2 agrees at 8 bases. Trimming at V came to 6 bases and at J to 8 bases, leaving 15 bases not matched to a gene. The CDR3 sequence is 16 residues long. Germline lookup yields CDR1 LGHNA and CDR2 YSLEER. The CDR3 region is CASSPERELWVDEQFF. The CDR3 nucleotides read TGCGCCAGCAGTCCTGAGCGGGAGCTATGGGTTGATGAGCAGTTCTTC.

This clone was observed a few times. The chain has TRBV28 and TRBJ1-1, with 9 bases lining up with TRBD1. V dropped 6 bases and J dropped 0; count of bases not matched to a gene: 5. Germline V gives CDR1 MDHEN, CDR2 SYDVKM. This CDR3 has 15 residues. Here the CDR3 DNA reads TGTGCCAGCAGGCTACAGGGGGCCGTGAACACTGAAGCTTTCTTT. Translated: CASRLQGAVNTEAFF.

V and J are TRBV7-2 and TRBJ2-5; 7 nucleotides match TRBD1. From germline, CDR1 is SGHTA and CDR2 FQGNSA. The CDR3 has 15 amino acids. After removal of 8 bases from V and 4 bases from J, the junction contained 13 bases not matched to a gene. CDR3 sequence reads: CASGSAGGGSETQYF. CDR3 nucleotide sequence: TGTGCCAGCGGATCTGCAGGGGGTGGGTCAGAGACCCAGTACTTC.

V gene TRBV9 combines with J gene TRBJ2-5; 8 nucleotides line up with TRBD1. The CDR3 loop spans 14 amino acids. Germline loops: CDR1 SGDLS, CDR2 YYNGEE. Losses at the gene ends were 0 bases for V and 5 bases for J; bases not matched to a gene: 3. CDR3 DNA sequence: TGTGCCAGCAGCGTAGGACAGGGGATGGAGACCCAGTACTTC. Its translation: CASSVGQGMETQYF.